This T cell receptor beta chain was obtained from a study of cytomegalovirus exposure and HLA in healthy donors. General study points: Among CMV-associated TCR beta chains, most appeared HLA-restricted in a later analysis.

PCR primers comprised 60 Vbeta and 13 Jbeta primers. TCRdb's copy holds only in-frame clones and misses some; the assay was immunoSEQ multiplex PCR. The sample includes 100,000 or so clones, 70% to 80% seen only once; the top ten take around 4%. This clone appeared a single time. Its antigen is currently unknown. CDR1 is MGHRA, CDR2 YSYEKL, per germline. V shed 4 bases and J shed 4 bases, with 22 bases lying between them. The CDR3 contains 17 residues. This TCR came from a female donor in good health and CMV-seropositive. Sequenced: PBMCs. This chain uses TRBV4-1 with TRBJ1-2; no definite D call. The CDR3, as DNA: TGCGCCAGCAGCCCCGACATCGTCTTCCCACCCCCCTATGGCTACACCTTC. This encodes CASSPDIVFPPPYGYTF.